This TCR beta chain was identified in a study of cytomegalovirus exposure and HLA in healthy donors. Findings and limits, study-wide: According to a later analysis, most TCR beta chains associated with CMV appeared HLA-restricted.

The CDR3 contains 14 residues. The ends lost 5 bases at V and 5 bases at J; junction bases unmatched: 7. CDR1 and CDR2 from the germline V gene are SGHVS and FNYEAQ. 13 Jbeta primers and 60 Vbeta primers were used for the PCR. Source study methods: It was a later analysis that counted about 80 million unique TCR beta chains, of which some 9.9 million were shared. This table comes from immunoSEQ multiplex PCR, and its TCRdb copy is limited to in-frame clones, with some not included. V and J calls and clone size follow that table, whereas D and trimming were derived from the DNA. The profile shows fewer than 100,000 clones, roughly 73% of them singletons. Concerning this clone: Its cognate antigen is unknown.

Sequencing used PBMCs. The TCR comes from a male donor in good health and CMV-seropositive. The rearrangement joins TRBV7-6 to TRBJ2-7; the match to TRBD2 covers 9 bases. CDR3 loop: CASSLAGGPDEQYF. CDR3 nucleotide sequence: TGTGCCAGCAGCCTGGCGGGGGGGCCCGACGAGCAGTACTTC.